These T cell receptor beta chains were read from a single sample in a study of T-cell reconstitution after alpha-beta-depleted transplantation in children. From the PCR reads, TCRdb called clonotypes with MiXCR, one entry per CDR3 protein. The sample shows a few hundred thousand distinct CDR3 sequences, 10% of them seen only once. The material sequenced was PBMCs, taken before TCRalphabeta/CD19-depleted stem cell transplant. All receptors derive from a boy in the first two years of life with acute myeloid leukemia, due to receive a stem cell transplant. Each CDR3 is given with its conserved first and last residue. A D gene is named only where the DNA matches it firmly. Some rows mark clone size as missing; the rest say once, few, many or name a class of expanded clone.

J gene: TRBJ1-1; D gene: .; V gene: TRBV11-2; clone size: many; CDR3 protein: CASSLEARMNTEAFF; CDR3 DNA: TGTGCCAGCAGCTTAGAGGCACGTATGAACACTGAAGCTTTCTTT
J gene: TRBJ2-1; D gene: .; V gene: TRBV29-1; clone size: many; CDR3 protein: CSVEGRKVGGNEQFF; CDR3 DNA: TGCAGCGTTGAAGGGCGAAAGGTCGGAGGGAATGAGCAGTTCTTC
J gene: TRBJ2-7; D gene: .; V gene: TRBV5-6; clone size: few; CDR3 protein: CASRHRTVSYEQYF; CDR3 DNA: TGTGCCAGCAGGCACCGGACAGTCTCCTACGAGCAGTACTTC
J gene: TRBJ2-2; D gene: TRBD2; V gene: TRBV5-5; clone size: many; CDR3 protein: CASSNSLAGGSGELFF; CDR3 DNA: TGTGCCAGCAGCAACTCGCTAGCGGGGGGGTCCGGGGAGCTGTTTTTT
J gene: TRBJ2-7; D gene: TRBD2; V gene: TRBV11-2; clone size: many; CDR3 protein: CASSLDLRTREYEQYF; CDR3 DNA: TGTGCCAGCAGCTTAGATCTCCGGACTAGAGAGTACGAGCAGTACTTC
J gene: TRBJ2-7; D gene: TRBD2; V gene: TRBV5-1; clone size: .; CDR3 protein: CASSPGGLAGSYEQYF; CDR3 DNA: TGCGCCAGCAGCCCGGGAGGGCTAGCGGGGTCGTACGAGCAGTACTTC
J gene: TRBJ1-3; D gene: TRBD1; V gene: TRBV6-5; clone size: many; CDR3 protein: CASSYEGAPGNTIYF; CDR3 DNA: TGTGCCAGCAGTTACGAGGGGGCGCCAGGAAACACCATATATTTT
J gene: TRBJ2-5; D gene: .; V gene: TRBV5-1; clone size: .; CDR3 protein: CASRIGQGGRRFQETQYF; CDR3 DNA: TGCGCCAGCAGGATTGGACAGGGAGGGAGGAGGTTCCAAGAGACCCAGTACTTC
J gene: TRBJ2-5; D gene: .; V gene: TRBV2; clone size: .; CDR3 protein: CASLGQGPGTQYF; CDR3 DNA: TGTGCCAGCCTAGGCCAGGGGCCGGGGACCCAGTACTTC
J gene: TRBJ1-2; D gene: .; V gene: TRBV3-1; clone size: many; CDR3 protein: CASSQDRAGEGLRTF; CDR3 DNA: TGTGCCAGCAGCCAAGATAGGGCAGGGGAGGGTTTAAGGACCTTC
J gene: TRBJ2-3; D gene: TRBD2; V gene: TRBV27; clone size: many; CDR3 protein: CASSWGGSTDTQYF; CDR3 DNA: TGTGCCAGCAGTTGGGGGGGGAGCACAGATACGCAGTATTTT
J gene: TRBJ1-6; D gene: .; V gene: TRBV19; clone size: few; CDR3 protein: CASSIEGFYNSPLHF; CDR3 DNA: TGTGCCAGTAGTATCGAGGGTTTCTATAATTCACCCCTCCACTTT
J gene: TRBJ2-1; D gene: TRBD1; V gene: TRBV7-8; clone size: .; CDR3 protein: CASSLDAGTGVNEQFF; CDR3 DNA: TGTGCCAGCAGCTTAGATGCCGGGACAGGGGTCAATGAGCAGTTCTTC
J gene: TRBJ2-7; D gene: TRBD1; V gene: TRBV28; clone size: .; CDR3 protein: CASSFLSGTGSYEQYF; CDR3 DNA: TGTGCCAGCAGTTTTCTGTCTGGGACAGGGTCCTACGAGCAGTACTTC
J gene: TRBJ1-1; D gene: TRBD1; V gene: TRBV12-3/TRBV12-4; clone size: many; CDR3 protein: CASSGRQGLTEAFF; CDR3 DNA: TGTGCCAGCAGTGGTCGACAGGGGTTAACTGAAGCTTTCTTT
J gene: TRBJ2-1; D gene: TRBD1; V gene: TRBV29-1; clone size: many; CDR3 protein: CSPPGQGGNEQFF; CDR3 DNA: TGCAGCCCGCCGGGACAGGGGGGCAATGAGCAGTTCTTC
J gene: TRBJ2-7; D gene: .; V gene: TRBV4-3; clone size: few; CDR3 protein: CASSQDKGFGGYEQYF; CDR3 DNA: TGCGCCAGCAGCCAAGATAAGGGGTTTGGCGGCTACGAGCAGTACTTC
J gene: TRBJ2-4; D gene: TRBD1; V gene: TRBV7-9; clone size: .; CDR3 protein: CASSAGTAAENIQYF; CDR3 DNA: TGTGCCAGCAGCGCTGGGACAGCTGCTGAAAACATTCAGTACTTC
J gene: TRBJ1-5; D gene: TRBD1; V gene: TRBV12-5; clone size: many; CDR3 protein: CASGLPSTGPSQPQHF; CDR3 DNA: TGTGCTAGTGGTTTGCCCTCGACAGGGCCTAGCCAGCCCCAGCATTTT
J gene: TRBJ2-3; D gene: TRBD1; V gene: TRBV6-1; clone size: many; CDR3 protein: CATSRDRGLGDTQYF; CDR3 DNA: TGTGCCACCAGCCGGGACAGGGGGCTAGGAGATACGCAGTATTTT
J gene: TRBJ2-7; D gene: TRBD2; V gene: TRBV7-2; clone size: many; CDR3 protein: CASSLSGTSGRANEQYF; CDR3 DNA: TGTGCCAGCAGCTTATCCGGGACTAGCGGGAGGGCCAACGAGCAGTACTTC
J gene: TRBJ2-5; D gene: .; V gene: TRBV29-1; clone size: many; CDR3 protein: CSVVSSPGRETQYF; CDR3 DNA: TGCAGCGTTGTTTCTAGCCCGGGGAGAGAGACCCAGTACTTC
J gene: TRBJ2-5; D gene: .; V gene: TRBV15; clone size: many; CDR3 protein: CATSRDWGQGQETQYF; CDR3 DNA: TGTGCCACCAGCAGAGATTGGGGGCAGGGGCAAGAGACCCAGTACTTC
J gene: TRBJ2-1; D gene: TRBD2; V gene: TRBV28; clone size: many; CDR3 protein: CASSLGREAGYNEQFF; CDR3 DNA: TGTGCCAGCAGTTTAGGGCGGGAGGCCGGGTACAATGAGCAGTTCTTC
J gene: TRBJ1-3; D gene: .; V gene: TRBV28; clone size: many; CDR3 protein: CASSFLGSSGNTIYF; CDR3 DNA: TGTGCCAGCAGTTTCCTTGGCAGCTCTGGAAACACCATATATTTT
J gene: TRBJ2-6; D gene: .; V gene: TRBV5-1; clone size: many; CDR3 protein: CASSFWAPNGGLGANVLTF; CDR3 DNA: TGCGCCAGCAGCTTTTGGGCTCCAAATGGAGGGCTGGGGGCCAACGTCCTGACTTTC